This T cell receptor beta chain was documented in a study of vaccination and CD4 T cells after COVID-19. The Oncomine TCR Beta short-read assay was applied to DNA of cultured CD4+ T cells. From the PCR reads, TCRdb called clonotypes with MiXCR, one entry per CDR3 protein. The sample lists roughly 15,000 distinct CDR3 sequences, roughly 44% occurring once. CDR3 length: 13 residues. The V gene's germline CDR1 is SGHTA and CDR2 FQGNSA. V was clipped by 6 bases and J by 15 bases, with 22 bases between them. The sample's treatment: roughly 10-day PBMC culture with coronavirus spike peptide pools or control peptides (ViraFEST assay). In the case of this clonotype: Its target is not known.

The chain joins TRBV7-2 to TRBJ2-3, with a possible D match to TRBD2 (5 bases). Sequencing input: CD4+ T cells from blood, cultured in vitro. This TCR came from a human donor who had recovered from COVID-19. The CDR3: CASRPMMGTGSYF. In DNA, the CDR3 is TGTGCCAGCAGACCCATGATGGGAACGGGATCTTATTTT.